These 7 T cell receptor beta chains originate from one sample sequenced in a study of cytomegalovirus exposure and HLA in healthy donors. Using immunoSEQ multiplex PCR, the repertoire was profiled, and TCRdb retains in-frame clones only, with some absent. This repertoire shows 110,000 or so clones, roughly 95% found once; its top ten account for 0.67%. Material: PBMCs. These receptors were collected from a young woman in good health and CMV-seronegative.

The J gene is TRBJ2-7, the V gene TRBV6-1; tentatively, D is TRBD2 (7 bases). The CDR3 totals 16 residues. Germline V lookup: CDR1 MNHNS, CDR2 SASEGT. V lost 1 base and J 3 bases, leaving 16 bases between the germline ends. The DNA of the CDR3 is TGTGCCAGCAGTGAAGGGGGTGGGGGGGGGCTCTACGAGCAGTACTTC. It translates to CASSEGGGGGLYEQYF.

The chain employs TRBV7-9 and TRBJ2-7; D is possibly TRBD2 (5 bases). Trimming took 5 bases from V and 0 from J, leaving 17 bases between them. This CDR3 region has 16 residues. Germline values: CDR1 SEHNR, CDR2 FQNEAQ (reference sequence). The CDR3 reads CASSTMAGVSSYEQYF. Here the CDR3 DNA reads TGTGCCAGCAGCACTATGGCCGGGGTCAGCTCCTACGAGCAGTACTTC.

The gene calls are TRBV29-1 and TRBJ1-2; 7 nucleotides match TRBD1. The CDR3 runs 12 residues. Losses at the gene ends were 2 bases for V and 7 bases for J; bases not matched to a gene: 4. CDR1 is SQVTM and CDR2 is ANQGSEA in the germline V gene. The CDR3 nucleotides read TGCAGCGTTGAAACAGGGGTTAGTGGCTACACCTTC. Amino acids: CSVETGVSGYTF. The variable domain in full, completed from reference TRBV29-1 and TRBJ1-2, reads SAVISQKPSRDICQRGTSLTIQCQVDSQVTMMFWYRQQPGQSLTLIATANQGSEATYESGFVIDKFPISRPNLTFSTLTVSNMSPEDSSIYLCSVETGVSGYTFGSGTRLTVV.

This chain uses TRBV7-2 with TRBJ2-3, with 13 bases aligning to TRBD2. The germline gives CDR1 SGHTA, CDR2 FQGNSA. The trim removed 3 bases at V and 6 bases at J, leaving 12 bases unmatched. This CDR3 is 18 amino acids long. The CDR3 region is CASSLGGPTSGGADTQYF. For the CDR3, the DNA is TGTGCCAGCAGCTTGGGAGGGCCTACTAGCGGGGGGGCCGATACGCAGTATTTT. Full variable domain (outside the CDR3, taken from reference TRBV7-2 and TRBJ2-3): GAGVSQSPSNKVTEKGKDVELRCDPISGHTALYWYRQSLGQGLEFLIYFQGNSAPDKSGLPSDRFSAERTGGSVSTLTIQRTQQEDSAVYLCASSLGGPTSGGADTQYFGPGTRLTVL.

This chain's CDR3 is CAWSVLGVNEKLFF. Here the CDR3 DNA reads TGTGCCTGGAGTGTATTAGGAGTTAATGAAAAACTGTTTTTT. V is TRBV30 and J is TRBJ1-4; no clear D gene. The ends were cut back, 0 bases at V and 4 bases at J, with 9 bases in the middle. Germline values: CDR1 GTSNPN, CDR2 SVGIG (reference sequence). The CDR3 is made up of 14 amino acids.

The V gene is TRBV7-9, the J gene TRBJ1-3; 8 bases align to TRBD1. This CDR3 has 13 amino acids. The V and J ends lost 6 bases and 2 bases, in that order; junction bases with no gene match: 0. The germline V gene encodes CDR1 SEHNR and CDR2 FQNEAQ (reference sequence). Here the CDR3 DNA reads TGTGCCAGCAGGACAGGGGCTGGAAACACCATATATTTT. Translated: CASRTGAGNTIYF.

The chain links TRBV6-1 to TRBJ1-1; 8 bases are shared with TRBD1. The germline V gene encodes CDR1 MNHNS and CDR2 SASEGT. The ends lost 5 bases at V and 5 bases at J; junction bases unmatched: 7. This CDR3 region has 14 residues. The CDR3 region has the DNA TGTGCCAGCAGTACCAGGGGGCCAGCGACTGAAGCTTTCTTT. Its protein product is CASSTRGPATEAFF.